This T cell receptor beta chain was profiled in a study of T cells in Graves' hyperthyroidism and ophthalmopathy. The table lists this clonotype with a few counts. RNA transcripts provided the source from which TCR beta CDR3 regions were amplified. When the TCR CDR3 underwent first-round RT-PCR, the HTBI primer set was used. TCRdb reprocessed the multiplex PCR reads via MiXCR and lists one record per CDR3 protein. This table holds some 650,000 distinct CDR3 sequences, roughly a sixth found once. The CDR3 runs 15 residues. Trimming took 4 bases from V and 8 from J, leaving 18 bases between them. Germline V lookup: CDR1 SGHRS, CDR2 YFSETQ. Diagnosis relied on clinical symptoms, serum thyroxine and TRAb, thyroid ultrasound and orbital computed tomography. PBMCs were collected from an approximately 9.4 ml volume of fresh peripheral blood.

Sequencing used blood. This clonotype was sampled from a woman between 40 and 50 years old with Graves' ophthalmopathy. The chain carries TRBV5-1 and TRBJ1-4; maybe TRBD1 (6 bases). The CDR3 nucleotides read TGCGCCAGCAGCCTGGGGGCAAGCAAAGAAGAAAAACTGTTTTTT. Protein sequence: CASSLGASKEEKLFF.